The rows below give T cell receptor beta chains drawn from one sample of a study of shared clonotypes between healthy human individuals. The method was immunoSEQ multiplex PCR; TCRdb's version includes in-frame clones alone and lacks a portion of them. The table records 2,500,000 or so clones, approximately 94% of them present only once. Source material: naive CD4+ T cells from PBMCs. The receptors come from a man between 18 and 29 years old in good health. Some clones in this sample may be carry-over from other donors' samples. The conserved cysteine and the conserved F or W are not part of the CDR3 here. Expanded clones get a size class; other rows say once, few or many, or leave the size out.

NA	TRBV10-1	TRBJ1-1	ASSPAPGGTEAF
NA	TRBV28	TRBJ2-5	ASGVGQTGREQY
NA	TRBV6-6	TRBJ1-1	ASSYSDVNTEAF
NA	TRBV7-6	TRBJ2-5	ASSLVATTAGTQY
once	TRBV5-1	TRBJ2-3	ASSGAGQITDTQY
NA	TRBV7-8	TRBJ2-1	ASSLALGLADEQF
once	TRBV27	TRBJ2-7	ASRRAGRTYEQY
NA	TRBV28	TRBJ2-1	ASSLFLAGKNYNEQF
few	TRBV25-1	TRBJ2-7	ASSGGTGLYEQY
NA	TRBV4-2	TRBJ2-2	ASSQGIELF
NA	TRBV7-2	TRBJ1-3	ASSLDRLDTIY
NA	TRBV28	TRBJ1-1	ASRTGGITEAF
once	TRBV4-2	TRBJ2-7	ASSQEPRPTYEQY
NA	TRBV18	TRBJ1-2	ASSPLTGNYGYT
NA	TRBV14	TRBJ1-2	ASSQDATYGYT
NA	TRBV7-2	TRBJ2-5	ASSLVGTSGGETQY
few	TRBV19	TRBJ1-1	ASNRESEAF
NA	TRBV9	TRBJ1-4	ASSVAPTGANEKLF
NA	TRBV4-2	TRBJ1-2	ASSQAGQGAGGYT
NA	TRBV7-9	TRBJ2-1	ASSLEPGGDEQF
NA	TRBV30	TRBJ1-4	AWKRDLGEEKLF
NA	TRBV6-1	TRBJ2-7	ASREVQGVGYEQY
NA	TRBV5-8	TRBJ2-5	ASSRTARTQY
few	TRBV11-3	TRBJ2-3	ASSLSTDTQY
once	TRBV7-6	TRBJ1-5	ASSLGVGSNQPQH
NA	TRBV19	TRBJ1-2	ASTDRGTGGYGYT
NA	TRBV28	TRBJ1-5	ASSLTPHSNQPQH
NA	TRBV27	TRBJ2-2	ASSLLGLAGGSGELF